One sample yielded the 9 T cell receptor beta chains listed below, sequenced in a study of metastatic and nonmetastatic thyroid tumors. TCRdb re-processed the PCR reads through MiXCR. Of 21,000 or so clones listed, roughly 28% are singletons. Until they underwent thyroid surgery, no patient had received any treatment. The sample consisted of tumor tissue. These receptors originate from a male donor with papillary thyroid cancer or a benign thyroid nodule (not recorded which). Some clones in this sample may be carry-over from other donors' samples.

This clone was picked up many times. The junction departs from the called germline gene at one end, perhaps through a read error. The chain joins TRBV5-1 to TRBJ2-7; D may match TRBD1 or TRBD2 (6 bases each). CDR3 length: 13 amino acids. From germline, CDR1 is SGHRS and CDR2 YFSETQ. The CDR3 here is CTSSLEGDYEQYF. For the CDR3, the DNA is TGCACCAGCAGCTTGGAGGGGGACTACGAGCAGTACTTC.

This clone was recorded at least ten times. The chain combines TRBV7-9 with TRBJ2-1; D remains ambiguous. The length of the CDR3 is 15 residues. Germline CDR1 and CDR2: SEHNR and FQNEAQ (reference sequence). The ends were cut back, 5 bases at V and 7 bases at J, with 18 bases in the middle. CDR3: CASSHAASERNEQFF. In DNA form, the CDR3 reads TGTGCCAGCAGCCACGCTGCCTCAGAGAGAAATGAGCAGTTCTTC. The full variable domain, its missing parts supplied by reference TRBV7-9 and TRBJ2-1, is DTGVSQNPRHKITKRGQNVTFRCDPISEHNRLYWYRQTLGQGPEFLTYFQNEAQLEKSRLLSDRFSAERPKGSFSTLEIQRTEQGDSAMYLCASSHAASERNEQFFGPGTRLTVL.

The chain carries TRBV7-2 and TRBJ2-7; D gene uncertain. V was pared by 7 bases and J by 3 bases, with 19 bases between. Germline CDR1 SGHTA, CDR2 FQGNSA. The CDR3 has 15 amino acids. The CDR3: CASTRDQTEVYEQYF. Written as DNA, the CDR3 is TGTGCCAGCACCCGAGATCAAACAGAGGTCTACGAGCAGTACTTC.

This clone is labeled medium-sized (0.01 to 0.1%). Other DNA sequences of this sample code for an identical CDR3. This chain joins TRBV27 and TRBJ2-6; D not resolved. The CDR3 sequence is 14 residues long. Trimming took off 6 bases at V and 0 bases at J, with 6 bases between the two ends. Germline V gene sequence: CDR1 MNHEY, CDR2 SMNVEV (reference sequence). The CDR3 DNA sequence: TGTGCCAGCAGGGCCCGCTCTGGGGCCAACGTCCTGACTTTC. Its protein is CASRARSGANVLTF.

This rearrangement joins TRBV24-1 to TRBJ2-3, with 7 bases aligning to TRBD1. V lost 3 bases, J lost 4 bases, and 9 bases stayed unmatched. The CDR3 length is 16 residues. Germline V gene sequence: CDR1 KGHDR, CDR2 SFDVKD. The CDR3 loop is CATSDPSTGHPDTQYF. CDR3 coding DNA: TGTGCCACCAGTGATCCCTCGACAGGGCACCCAGATACGCAGTATTTT.

In this sample, this clone turned up many times. The chain links TRBV7-8 to TRBJ2-7, with D perhaps TRBD1 (5 bases). The length of the CDR3 is 13 residues. V shed 5 bases and J shed 1 base, with 9 bases lying between them. Germline V lookup: CDR1 SGHVS, CDR2 FQNEAQ. The CDR3, as DNA: TGTGCCAGCAGCCGGACAAAGTCCTACGAGCAGTACTTC. Protein product: CASSRTKSYEQYF.

Concerning this clone: A much more abundant neighbour one base away suggests this may be a read error. The J gene is TRBJ2-3, the V gene TRBV9, with 9 bases identical to TRBD2. This CDR3 comprises 15 residues. The germline gives CDR1 SGDLS, CDR2 YYNGEE. With 3 bases clipped from V and 4 bases from J, the junction kept 6 bases outside the gene matches. CDR3 sequence reads: CASSASGMAADTQYF. The CDR3 DNA follows: TGTGCCAGCAGCGCTAGCGGGATGGCCGCAGATACGCAGTATTTT. The full variable domain, rest sourced from reference TRBV9 and TRBJ2-3, is DSGVTQTPKHLITATGQRVTLRCSPRSGDLSVYWYQQSLDQGLQFLIQYYNGEERAKGNILERFSAQQFPDLHSELNLSSLELGDSALYFCASSASGMAADTQYFGPGTRLTVL.

This clone was picked up a small number of times. The chain uses TRBV20-1 and TRBJ1-5, with TRBD1 matching 7 bases. This CDR3 region has 13 residues. J was trimmed by 6 bases and V by 3 bases; bases with no gene match: 5. CDR1 DFQATT and CDR2 SNEGSKA come from the germline V gene (reference sequence). This chain's CDR3 is CSARGQRSQPQHF. The CDR3 nucleotides read TGCAGTGCTAGGGGACAGAGGAGTCAGCCCCAGCATTTT.

This clone was detected many times. V usage is TRBV28 and J usage is TRBJ2-7, with 9 nucleotides matching TRBD1. The CDR3 consists of 15 residues. Germline values: CDR1 MDHEN, CDR2 SYDVKM. Germline trimming cut 5 bases from V and 5 bases from J; bases unmatched to any gene: 10. The CDR3 sequence: CASSDPGTGLHEQYF. CDR3 bases: TGTGCCAGCAGTGACCCCGGGACAGGGCTCCACGAGCAGTACTTC.